The sequence of this T cell receptor beta chain was determined in a study of CD8+CD57+ T cells in acquired aplastic anemia. On the study more broadly: Mean yield of DNA from sorted CD4+ and CD8+ cells was 3 to 3.5 ug. Points from the study as a whole: Researchers report that about 29 CD8+ CDR3 sequences appeared in both patients and controls.

This clonotype was seen ten or more times. Its specificity is unknown. The CDR3 runs 14 residues. The germline V and J ends were trimmed by 7 bases and 3 bases, with 13 bases remaining between them. Patients chosen for sequencing had shown CD8+CD57+ cell expansion by flow cytometry. Acquired aplastic anemia of severe grade affected all patients. It was genomic DNA that served as the template for profiling TCR beta VDJ and CDR3. From the reads, TCRdb called clonotypes with MiXCR, one entry per CDR3 protein. The table lists roughly 170,000 distinct CDR3 sequences, almost 50% of them singletons. The genes are TRBV12-3 or TRBV12-4 and TRBJ2-1; no definite D call. The TCR comes from a human donor with aplastic anemia. What was sequenced was sorted CD4+, CD8+, or CD8+CD57+ T cells (not recorded which) from PBMCs. This CDR3 is CASTPRQVYNEQFF. The CDR3 nucleotides read TGTGCCAGCACCCCCCGGCAAGTCTACAATGAGCAGTTCTTC.